The clone carrying this T cell receptor beta chain came up a few times. Antigen unknown. The 5'RACE template-switching step produced TCR cDNA and added a universal primer site and UMIs. TCRdb passed the 5' RACE reads through MiXCR, listing each CDR3 protein once. The table includes a few hundred thousand distinct CDR3 sequences, 8.1% detected once. This sample was taken from a study of T cells after yellow fever vaccination. The study's findings and limits: Most clones from primary vaccination resurfaced after the booster (approximately 95% CD4, less than 90% CD8).

The CDR3 consists of 16 residues. Trimming took 3 bases from V and 0 from J, leaving 11 bases between them. The chain combines TRBV12-3 or TRBV12-4 with TRBJ2-2; D is perhaps TRBD2 (5 bases). The sequence derives from a man between 18 and 35 years old who received the YFV17D yellow fever vaccine. This sample comprised PBMCs, obtained about 49 days after the first yellow fever vaccination. The CDR3 protein is CASSFGGLPNTGELFF. The CDR3 region has the DNA TGTGCCAGCAGTTTCGGTGGACTGCCGAACACCGGGGAGCTGTTTTTT.